This is a list of T cell receptor beta chains from one sample in a study of cytomegalovirus exposure and HLA in healthy donors. Only in-frame clones appear in the TCRdb table, and some are missing; sequencing was by immunoSEQ multiplex PCR. The sample includes 110,000 or so clones, 85% to 90% of them seen just once. The sample comprised PBMCs. The receptors shown here come from a woman under 30 in good health and CMV-seropositive. Each CDR3 is given with its conserved first and last residue. The D gene is left open where the match is weak. Some rows have no size entry. The others give once, few or many, or a class for an expanded clone.

V gene,D gene,CDR3 length,clone size,J gene,CDR3 protein,CDR3 DNA
TRBV9,.,18,.,TRBJ1-3,CASSVELRHLNLGNTIYF,TGTGCCAGCAGCGTAGAGTTGAGGCATCTGAACCTTGGAAACACCATATATTTT
TRBV29-1,.,12,.,TRBJ2-2,CSATGITGELFF,TGCAGCGCTACAGGAATTACCGGGGAGCTGTTTTTT
TRBV5-4,TRBD2,14,.,TRBJ2-1,CASRVSGSGYEQFF,TGTGCCAGCAGAGTTAGCGGGAGTGGGTATGAGCAGTTCTTC
TRBV28,.,15,.,TRBJ2-2,CASSRQRSYTGELFF,TGTGCCAGCAGTCGACAAAGGTCGTACACCGGGGAGCTGTTTTTT
TRBV28,.,12,.,TRBJ1-1,CASSLSPPRAFF,TGTGCCAGCAGTTTATCTCCCCCCCGAGCTTTCTTT
TRBV19,TRBD1,14,once,TRBJ1-1,CASSKGAGLTEAFF,TGTGCCAGTAGTAAGGGGGCAGGTTTGACTGAAGCTTTCTTT
TRBV27,TRBD2,13,few,TRBJ2-5,CASSLGLRETQYF,TGTGCCAGCAGTTTGGGACTAAGGGAGACCCAGTACTTC
TRBV7-9,TRBD1,14,few,TRBJ2-7,CASSGPGQGYEQYF,TGTGCCAGCAGCGGTCCGGGACAGGGCTACGAGCAGTACTTC
TRBV4-1,.,15,.,TRBJ1-2,CASSQEKDRGYGYTF,TGCGCCAGCAGCCAAGAAAAGGATCGAGGGTATGGCTACACCTTC
TRBV5-1,.,14,.,TRBJ2-7,CASSLGHEAYEQYF,TGCGCCAGCAGCTTGGGACACGAAGCCTACGAGCAGTACTTC
TRBV10-2,.,13,once,TRBJ1-1,CASTYGMNTEAFF,TGCGCCAGTACGTACGGGATGAACACTGAAGCTTTCTTT
TRBV12-5,.,11,.,TRBJ2-7,CASGSLYEQYF,TGTGCTAGTGGTTCGTTGTACGAGCAGTACTTC
TRBV7-6,.,17,.,TRBJ2-2,CASSLSSGHQNTGELFF,TGTGCCAGCAGTCTCAGTTCCGGACACCAGAACACCGGGGAGCTGTTTTTT
TRBV19,TRBD1,14,.,TRBJ2-1,CASTDRGVYNEQFF,TGTGCCAGCACAGACAGGGGGGTCTACAATGAGCAGTTCTTC
TRBV28,.,15,.,TRBJ1-1,CASSLATAWNTEAFF,TGTGCCAGCAGTTTGGCGACAGCTTGGAACACTGAAGCTTTCTTT
TRBV7-9,.,13,.,TRBJ1-5,CASSYSGNQPQHF,TGTGCCAGCAGCTATTCGGGAAATCAGCCCCAGCATTTT
TRBV5-6,.,14,.,TRBJ1-5,CASSRRGGGQPQHF,TGTGCCAGCAGCCGGCGGGGGGGCGGTCAGCCCCAGCATTTT
TRBV4-1,.,15,.,TRBJ1-2,CASSPLIDSLYGYTF,TGCGCCAGCAGCCCTCTGATTGACAGTCTCTATGGCTACACCTTC
TRBV18,.,15,.,TRBJ1-6,CASSPAEGLNSPLHF,TGTGCCAGCTCACCAGCGGAGGGGCTTAATTCACCCCTCCACTTT
TRBV5-1,TRBD1,15,.,TRBJ1-3,CASSSDRAAGNTIYF,TGCGCCAGCAGCTCGGACAGGGCGGCCGGAAACACCATATATTTT
TRBV4-2,TRBD1,15,.,TRBJ1-4,CASSQGGQYNEKLFF,TGTGCCAGCAGCCAAGGGGGACAGTATAATGAAAAACTGTTTTTT
TRBV19,.,15,.,TRBJ2-1,CASSMVAGSYNEQFF,TGTGCCAGTAGTATGGTGGCGGGGTCCTACAATGAGCAGTTCTTC
TRBV4-2,.,15,.,TRBJ2-1,CASSPYHGGPNEQFF,TGTGCCAGCAGCCCTTACCACGGGGGTCCCAATGAGCAGTTCTTC
TRBV19,TRBD2,14,.,TRBJ2-3,CASSWGLAEDTQYF,TGTGCCAGTAGTTGGGGACTAGCGGAAGATACGCAGTATTTT
TRBV13,TRBD2,16,.,TRBJ2-7,CASSQFKRGASYEQYF,TGTGCCAGCAGCCAGTTCAAGCGGGGGGCCTCCTACGAGCAGTACTTC
TRBV2,TRBD1,15,.,TRBJ1-4,CASSVNGDRNEKLFF,TGTGCCAGCAGTGTAAATGGGGACAGAAATGAAAAACTGTTTTTT
TRBV6-5,.,13,.,TRBJ1-1,CASSYGAGTEAFF,TGTGCCAGCAGTTACGGAGCGGGGACTGAAGCTTTCTTT
TRBV28,.,16,.,TRBJ2-6,CASGDLGGSGANVLTF,TGTGCCAGCGGGGATTTAGGGGGCTCTGGGGCCAACGTCCTGACTTTC
TRBV7-3,TRBD1,17,.,TRBJ2-5,CASSLLDRTGDYFTQYF,TGTGCCAGCAGCTTACTTGACCGGACAGGTGATTACTTTACCCAGTACTTC
TRBV2,.,14,few,TRBJ2-3,CASILGLGADTQYF,TGTGCCAGCATTCTCGGATTAGGAGCAGATACGCAGTATTTT
TRBV6-5,.,14,.,TRBJ1-1,CASTEDSMNTEAFF,TGTGCCAGCACGGAGGACAGCATGAACACTGAAGCTTTCTTT
TRBV7-9,.,13,.,TRBJ1-5,CASSPGGGLTQHF,TGTGCCAGCAGCCCGGGTGGCGGCTTGACTCAGCATTTT
TRBV7-6,TRBD2,14,.,TRBJ2-7,CASAHTGGTAEQYF,TGTGCCAGCGCTCATACCGGGGGGACCGCGGAGCAGTACTTC
TRBV7-9,TRBD1,16,.,TRBJ2-1,CASRSFSGQGVNEQFF,TGTGCCAGCAGGTCGTTTTCGGGACAGGGAGTCAATGAGCAGTTCTTC
TRBV5-1,.,15,.,TRBJ2-3,CASSWGQSGGDTQYF,TGCGCCAGCAGCTGGGGACAGTCCGGGGGAGATACGCAGTATTTT
TRBV7-9,TRBD1,15,.,TRBJ2-7,CASSSAGTGVYEQYF,TGTGCCAGCAGCTCCGCCGGGACAGGGGTTTACGAGCAGTACTTC
TRBV27,TRBD2,16,.,TRBJ2-2,CASSLLGTSITGELFF,TGTGCCAGCAGTTTATTAGGGACTAGTATCACCGGGGAGCTGTTTTTT
TRBV10-3,TRBD1,14,.,TRBJ2-3,CAIGAGGFADTQYF,TGTGCCATCGGGGCAGGGGGCTTTGCAGATACGCAGTATTTT
TRBV5-4,.,12,.,TRBJ1-2,CASRRGSRAYTF,TGTGCCAGCAGACGGGGGTCCAGAGCCTACACCTTC
TRBV10-3,TRBD1,15,.,TRBJ2-7,CAISRPGQGSYEQYF,TGTGCCATCAGTCGCCCGGGACAGGGGTCCTACGAGCAGTACTTC
TRBV19,TRBD1,17,once,TRBJ1-5,CASSTRGTGNSNQPQHF,TGTGCCAGTAGTACCCGCGGGACAGGGAATAGCAATCAGCCCCAGCATTTT
TRBV4-1,TRBD1,16,once,TRBJ2-7,CASSSQLRQGKVEQYF,TGCGCCAGCAGCTCTCAACTTAGACAGGGTAAGGTCGAGCAGTACTTC
TRBV6-1,TRBD1,15,.,TRBJ2-3,CASSDQGQGTDTQYF,TGTGCCAGCAGTGATCAGGGACAGGGAACAGATACGCAGTATTTT
TRBV18,TRBD1,17,.,TRBJ2-3,CASSPLGTAQGTDTQYF,TGTGCCAGCTCACCACTGGGGACAGCCCAAGGCACAGATACGCAGTATTTT
TRBV28,.,14,.,TRBJ1-2,CASTSPGVGLRYTF,TGTGCCAGCACTTCCCCGGGGGTGGGCCTCCGCTACACCTTC